The 9 T cell receptor beta chains given below trace back to one sample, sequenced in a study of control samples from healthy donors and cancer patients. Method: immunoSEQ multiplex PCR; TCRdb's copy keeps in-frame clones and lacks some. The sample yields about 140,000 clones, around 90% seen once. Sequenced sample: blood. These receptors were obtained from a man younger than 35 in good health.

The chain links TRBV12-3 or TRBV12-4 to TRBJ1-1, with a possible D match to TRBD1 (6 bases). The CDR3 contains 11 residues. V lost 2 bases to trimming and J lost 13 bases, with 11 bases between them. DNA for the CDR3: TGTGCCAGCAGTTTAAACCAAGGGGGTTTCTTT. Amino acids: CASSLNQGGFF.

This chain joins TRBV6-2 or TRBV6-3 and TRBJ2-4; 11 nucleotides line up with TRBD2. V gave up 4 bases and J gave up 7 bases; unmatched junction bases: 9. Germline CDR1 and CDR2: MNHEY and SVGEGT. The CDR3 contains 16 residues. In nucleotides, the CDR3 is TGTGCCAGCAGTTTTCCGACTAGCGGGGACCGGAACATTCAGTACTTC. Amino acid sequence: CASSFPTSGDRNIQYF.

As concerns this clone: This sample includes further DNA sequences coding for the same CDR3. This sequence joins TRBV7-2 and TRBJ1-1; a possible D gene is TRBD1 (5 bases). V dropped 3 bases and J dropped 2 bases, with 7 bases sitting between them. The CDR3 is 13 amino acids. Germline V gene data show CDR1 as SGHTA and CDR2 as FQGNSA. The chain's CDR3 is CASSLTENTEAFF. Here the CDR3 DNA reads TGTGCCAGCAGCTTGACAGAAAACACTGAAGCTTTCTTT.

This sequence joins TRBV3-1 (or the pseudogene TRBV3-2) and TRBJ1-1; the match to TRBD1 covers 9 bases. Trimming at V came to 7 bases and at J to 4 bases, leaving 10 bases not matched to a gene. This CDR3 spans 15 amino acids. Germline V gene lookup returns CDR1 LGHDT and CDR2 YNNKEL (reference sequence). This chain's CDR3 is CASTLLGQGGTEAFF. In nucleotides, the CDR3 is TGTGCCAGCACCCTACTGGGACAGGGAGGCACTGAAGCTTTCTTT.

The rearrangement uses TRBV5-5 and TRBJ2-6, with 10 bases matching TRBD1. Germline V lookup: CDR1 SGHKS, CDR2 YYEKEE (reference sequence). The CDR3 has 17 residues. V lost 4 bases and J lost 1; bases outside the gene matches: 5. CDR3 protein: CASSEGQGVSGANVLTF. CDR3 nucleotide sequence: TGTGCCAGCAGCGAAGGACAGGGGGTATCTGGGGCCAACGTCCTGACTTTC.

The CDR3 DNA follows: TGTGCCATCAGTGAGTCCAAGCTATCAACCTTCACAGATACGCAGTATTTT. This encodes CAISESKLSTFTDTQYF. The chain recombines TRBV10-3 with TRBJ2-3, with no clear D. The germline V gene encodes CDR1 ENHRY and CDR2 SYGVKD. The CDR3 is made up of 17 amino acids. Trimming removed 0 bases at V and 2 bases at J, with 15 bases between.

The V gene is TRBV5-1, the J gene TRBJ2-2; D perhaps matches TRBD2 (6 bases). The V gene lost 6 bases and the J gene lost 4 bases, with 16 bases spanning the gap. CDR1 is SGHRS and CDR2 is YFSETQ in the germline V gene. The CDR3 is 15 residues long. In DNA form, the CDR3 reads TGCGCCAGCAAATCGGGGGACGACGTCACCGGGGAGCTGTTTTTT. It is translated as CASKSGDDVTGELFF.

This chain links TRBV28 with TRBJ2-3, with 9 bases matching TRBD1. The trim removed 3 bases at V and 4 bases at J, leaving 5 bases unmatched. From germline, CDR1 is MDHEN and CDR2 SYDVKM. The CDR3 totals 15 residues. The CDR3 DNA reads TGTGCCAGCAGTTTCGGGGACAGGGCGGCAGATACGCAGTATTTT. Translating gives CASSFGDRAADTQYF.

This clone was picked up one time. The chain employs TRBV4-1 and TRBJ1-6; 7 bases agree with TRBD1. The CDR3 extends over 15 amino acids. CDR1 is MGHRA, CDR2 YSYEKL, per germline. The ends lost 1 base at V and 10 bases at J; junction bases unmatched: 7. The CDR3 nucleotides read TGCGCCAGCAGCCAAGGACAGGGAGGTTGGTCACCCCTCCACTTT. Amino acid sequence: CASSQGQGGWSPLHF.